This T cell receptor beta chain was sequenced in a study of T cells in localized non-small cell lung cancer. Broader study findings: Among the top 100 tumor clones, a median around 62 appeared in adjacent lung.

CDR1 is SGHRS and CDR2 is YFSETQ in the germline V gene. The V gene lost 3 bases and the J gene lost 0 bases, with 2 bases spanning the gap. The CDR3 sequence is 12 residues long. Data came from immunoSEQ multiplex PCR; TCRdb stores just in-frame clones and leaves some out. The table includes about 40,000 clones, around 85% detected once. In its sample, this clone was seen a few times. Its target is unknown. The V call is TRBV5-1, the J call TRBJ2-3; D gene ambiguous. The clonotype originates from a man between 40 and 70 years old with stage I lung adenocarcinoma. This material consisted of peripheral blood, taken before any cancer treatment. CDR3 amino acids: CASSSSTDTQYF. The CDR3 coding sequence is TGCGCCAGCAGCTCTAGCACAGATACGCAGTATTTT. The variable domain in full, with the rest retrieved from reference TRBV5-1 and TRBJ2-3, is KAGVTQTPRYLIKTRGQQVTLSCSPISGHRSVSWYQQTPGQGLQFLFEYFSETQRNKGNFPGRFSGRQFSNSRSEMNVSTLELGDSALYLCASSSSTDTQYFGPGTRLTVL.